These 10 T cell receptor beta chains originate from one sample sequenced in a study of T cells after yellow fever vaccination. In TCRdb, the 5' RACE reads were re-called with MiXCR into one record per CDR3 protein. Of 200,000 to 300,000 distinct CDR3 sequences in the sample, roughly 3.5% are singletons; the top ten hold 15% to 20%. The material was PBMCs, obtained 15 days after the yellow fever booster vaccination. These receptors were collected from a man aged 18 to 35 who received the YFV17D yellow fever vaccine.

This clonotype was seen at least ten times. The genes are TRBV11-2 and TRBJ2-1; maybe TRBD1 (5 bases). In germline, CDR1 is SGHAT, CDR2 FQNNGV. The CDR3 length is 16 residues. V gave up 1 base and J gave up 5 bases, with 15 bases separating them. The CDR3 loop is CASSLGRQGRDNEQFF. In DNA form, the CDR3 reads TGTGCCAGCAGCTTAGGGCGCCAGGGTAGAGACAATGAGCAGTTCTTC.

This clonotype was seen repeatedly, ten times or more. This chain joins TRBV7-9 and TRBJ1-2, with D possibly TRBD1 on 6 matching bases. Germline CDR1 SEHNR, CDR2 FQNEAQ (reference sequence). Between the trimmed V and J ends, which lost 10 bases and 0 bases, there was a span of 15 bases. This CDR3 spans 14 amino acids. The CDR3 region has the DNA TGTGCCACGGACAGAATGACATCTAACTATGGCTACACCTTC. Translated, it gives CATDRMTSNYGYTF.

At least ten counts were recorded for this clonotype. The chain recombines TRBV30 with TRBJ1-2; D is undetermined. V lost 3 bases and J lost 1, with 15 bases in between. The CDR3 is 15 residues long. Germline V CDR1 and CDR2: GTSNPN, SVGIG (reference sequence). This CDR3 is CAWRTIGHNNYGYTF. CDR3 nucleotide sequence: TGTGCCTGGAGAACGATTGGGCACAATAACTATGGCTACACCTTC.

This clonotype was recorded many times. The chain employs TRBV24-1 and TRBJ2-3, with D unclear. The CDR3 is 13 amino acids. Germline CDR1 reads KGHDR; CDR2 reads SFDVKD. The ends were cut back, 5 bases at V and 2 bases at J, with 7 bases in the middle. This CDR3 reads CATSVPATDTQYF. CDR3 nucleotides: TGTGCCACCAGTGTACCCGCCACAGATACGCAGTATTTT.

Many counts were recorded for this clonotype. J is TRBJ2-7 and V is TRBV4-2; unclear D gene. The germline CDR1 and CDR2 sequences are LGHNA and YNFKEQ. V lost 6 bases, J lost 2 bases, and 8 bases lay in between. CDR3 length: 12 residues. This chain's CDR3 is CASSYETYEQYF. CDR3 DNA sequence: TGTGCCAGCAGTTACGAAACCTACGAGCAGTACTTC.

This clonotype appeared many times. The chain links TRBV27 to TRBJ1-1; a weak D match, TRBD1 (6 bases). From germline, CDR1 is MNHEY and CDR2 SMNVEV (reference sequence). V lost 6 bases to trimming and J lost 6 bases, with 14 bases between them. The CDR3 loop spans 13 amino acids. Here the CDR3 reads CASSPYGGPEAFF. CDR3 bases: TGTGCCAGCAGCCCGTATGGGGGCCCTGAAGCTTTCTTT.

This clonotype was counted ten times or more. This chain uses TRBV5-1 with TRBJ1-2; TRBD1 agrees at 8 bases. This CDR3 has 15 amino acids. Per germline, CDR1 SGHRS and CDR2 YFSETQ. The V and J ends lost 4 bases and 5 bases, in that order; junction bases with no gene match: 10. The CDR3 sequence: CASSPIPGGGYGYTF. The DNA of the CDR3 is TGCGCCAGCAGCCCAATCCCAGGGGGCGGATATGGCTACACCTTC.

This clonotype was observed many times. This CDR3 reads CASSSELAPAQYF. CDR3 nucleotide sequence: TGTGCCAGCAGCTCGGAACTGGCCCCGGCCCAGTACTTC. The chain recombines TRBV5-6 with TRBJ2-5, with D unclear. This CDR3 comprises 13 residues. Trimming pared 3 bases from V and 9 bases from J, leaving 15 bases between. Looked up from germline, CDR1 is SGHDT and CDR2 is YYEEEE.

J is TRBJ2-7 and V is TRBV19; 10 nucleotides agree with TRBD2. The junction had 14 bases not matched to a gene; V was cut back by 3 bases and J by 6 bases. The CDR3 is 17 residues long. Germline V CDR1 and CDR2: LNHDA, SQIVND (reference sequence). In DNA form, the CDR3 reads TGTGCCAGTAGTATTTACCCTAGCGGGGGCCCGGTTCTCGAGCAGTACTTC. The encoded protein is CASSIYPSGGPVLEQYF.

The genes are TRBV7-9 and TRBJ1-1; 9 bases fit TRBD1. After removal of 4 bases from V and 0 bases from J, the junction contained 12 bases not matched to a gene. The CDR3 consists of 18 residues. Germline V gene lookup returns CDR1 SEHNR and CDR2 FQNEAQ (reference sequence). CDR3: CASSSPWGQGFMNTEAFF. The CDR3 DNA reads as TGTGCCAGCAGCTCGCCATGGGGACAGGGATTTATGAACACTGAAGCTTTCTTT.